This is a list of T cell receptor beta chains from one sample in a study of blood T cell repertoires in COVID-19. Repertoires were generated with immunoSEQ multiplex PCR, while TCRdb's copy carries only in-frame clones and drops some. The sample lists roughly 120,000 clones, 70% to 85% occurring once. The specimen was peripheral blood. The receptors stem from a man between 65 and 85 years old with active or convalescent COVID-19. The CDR3 runs from the conserved cysteine through the conserved F or W. A D gene is named only where the DNA matches it firmly. Clone size is not always given. Where it is, it says once, few, many or a class for expanded clones.

V gene	clone size	J gene	D gene	CDR3 protein	CDR3 DNA
TRBV6-1	.	TRBJ2-7	.	CASSEIGYEQYF	TGTGCCAGCAGTGAAATCGGGTACGAGCAGTACTTC
TRBV6-5	.	TRBJ2-2	.	CASRDPGGLGGELFF	TGTGCCAGCAGGGATCCTGGAGGGTTAGGCGGGGAGCTGTTTTTT
TRBV5-4	.	TRBJ1-5	TRBD1	CASGSGTDQPQHF	TGTGCCAGCGGATCCGGGACAGATCAGCCCCAGCATTTT
TRBV7-2	.	TRBJ2-1	TRBD2	CASSASLNQGLASHNEQFF	TGTGCCAGCAGCGCTAGCCTTAACCAGGGACTAGCGTCCCACAATGAGCAGTTCTTC
TRBV5-6	.	TRBJ2-7	TRBD2	CASSRRGSSYEQYF	TGTGCCAGCAGCCGGCGCGGGAGCTCCTACGAGCAGTACTTC
TRBV30	.	TRBJ1-2	TRBD1	CAWSRDRATNYGYTF	TGTGCCTGGAGTCGGGACAGGGCCACTAACTATGGCTACACCTTC
TRBV4-2	.	TRBJ2-7	.	CASSPEGHNPYEQYF	TGTGCCAGCAGCCCGGAGGGGCACAATCCCTACGAGCAGTACTTC
TRBV13	.	TRBJ2-7	TRBD1	CASSLSSGTGSWEQYF	TGTGCCAGCAGCTTAAGTTCCGGGACAGGGTCTTGGGAGCAGTACTTC
TRBV13	.	TRBJ1-4	.	CASSLRTVGEKLFF	TGTGCCAGCAGCTTGCGGACAGTAGGGGAAAAACTGTTTTTT
TRBV7-9	.	TRBJ1-1	TRBD1	CASSRDRPEAFF	TGTGCCAGCAGCCGGGACAGGCCGGAAGCTTTCTTT
TRBV18	few	TRBJ1-2	.	CASSPGRAGYTF	TGTGCCAGCTCACCGGGGAGGGCTGGCTACACCTTC
TRBV5-1	.	TRBJ1-3	.	CASSLSASGNTIYF	TGCGCCAGCAGCTTGTCAGCGTCTGGAAACACCATATATTTT
TRBV18	few	TRBJ2-3	.	CASSPVGGSTDTQYF	TGTGCCAGCTCACCAGTTGGGGGGAGCACAGATACGCAGTATTTT
TRBV5-1	.	TRBJ1-3	.	CASSLSSPGRSGNTIYF	TGCGCCAGCAGCTTATCTAGTCCCGGCCGCTCTGGAAACACCATATATTTT
TRBV15	.	TRBJ2-5	.	CATSRGLGEAQYF	TGTGCCACCAGCAGAGGTTTAGGGGAGGCCCAGTACTTC
TRBV4-2	.	TRBJ2-1	TRBD2	CASSQEAGGSAEQFF	TGTGCCAGCAGCCAGGAAGCGGGAGGGTCGGCTGAGCAGTTCTTC
TRBV19	.	TRBJ2-3	.	CASSIRGGGGSTDTQYF	TGTGCCAGTAGTATAAGGGGTGGCGGAGGGAGCACAGATACGCAGTATTTT
TRBV7-2	few	TRBJ2-2	.	CASSLRLSDTGELFF	TGTGCCAGCAGCTTAAGATTGTCGGACACCGGGGAGCTGTTTTTT
TRBV28	.	TRBJ1-2	.	CASSLSGTLGQDYGYTF	TGTGCCAGCAGTTTATCGGGGACTCTCGGGCAGGACTATGGCTACACCTTC
TRBV3-1/TRBV3-2	few	TRBJ1-2	.	CASSQGPAGTSYGYTF	TGTGCCAGCAGCCAAGGGCCGGCAGGGACTTCGTATGGCTACACCTTC
TRBV7-2	.	TRBJ2-7	.	CASSPGSGASGYEQYF	TGTGCCAGCAGCCCAGGTTCGGGGGCTAGCGGCTACGAGCAGTACTTC
TRBV5-1	.	TRBJ2-3	.	CASSLSIGSGRATDTQYF	TGCGCCAGCAGCTTGAGTATTGGCAGCGGTAGGGCCACAGATACGCAGTATTTT
TRBV4-1	.	TRBJ2-1	TRBD2	CASSQRTSGRDSYNEQFF	TGCGCCAGCAGCCAACGGACTAGCGGGAGGGACTCCTACAATGAGCAGTTCTTC
TRBV28	once	TRBJ1-5	.	CASTGPGGSQQPQHF	TGTGCCAGCACCGGACCAGGAGGGTCGCAACAGCCCCAGCATTTT
TRBV4-3	.	TRBJ2-1	TRBD2	CASSTGTSVSEQFF	TGCGCCAGCAGCACCGGGACTAGCGTTTCTGAGCAGTTCTTC
TRBV3-1/TRBV3-2	.	TRBJ2-5	TRBD2	CASSQSGGFETQYF	TGTGCCAGCAGCCAGAGCGGGGGGTTTGAGACCCAGTACTTC
TRBV6-2/TRBV6-3	.	TRBJ2-5	.	CASSYSMAGRDF	TGTGCCAGCAGTTACTCGATGGCGGGGAGAGACTTC
TRBV6-4	.	TRBJ2-3	TRBD1	CASSGQGTDTQYF	TGTGCCAGCAGTGGACAGGGTACAGATACGCAGTATTTT
TRBV11-2	.	TRBJ2-7	.	CASSTRESSYEQYF	TGTGCCAGCAGCACCCGGGAGTCCTCCTACGAGCAGTACTTC
TRBV11-1	.	TRBJ2-7	TRBD1	CASSLETGPYEQYF	TGTGCCAGCAGCTTAGAGACAGGGCCATACGAGCAGTACTTC
TRBV9	.	TRBJ1-2	TRBD1	CASSDRDRGQNGYTF	TGTGCCAGCAGCGACCGGGACAGGGGGCAAAATGGCTACACCTTC
TRBV5-1	few	TRBJ2-2	.	CASSFFPLTNTGELFF	TGCGCCAGCAGCTTCTTTCCCCTAACGAACACCGGGGAGCTGTTTTTT
TRBV7-6	few	TRBJ2-3	.	CASSPRSGDTQYF	TGTGCCAGCAGTCCACGGAGTGGGGATACGCAGTATTTT
TRBV28	.	TRBJ2-7	.	CASSLFKGGRDEQYF	TGTGCCAGCAGTTTATTTAAGGGAGGAAGGGACGAGCAGTACTTC
TRBV5-4	few	TRBJ1-6	.	CASSLAQGISPLHF	TGTGCCAGCAGCTTGGCCCAGGGTATATCACCCCTCCACTTT
TRBV14	.	TRBJ1-1	.	CASSQDTRGAFF	TGTGCCAGCAGCCAAGATACGAGGGGGGCTTTCTTT
TRBV18	.	TRBJ2-6	.	CASSPLRQGGSHSGANVLTF	TGTGCCAGCTCACCCCTACGACAGGGAGGTAGTCACTCTGGGGCCAACGTCCTGACTTTC
TRBV7-8	.	TRBJ2-4	TRBD2	CASSPIAGGNIQYF	TGTGCCAGCAGCCCTATAGCGGGGGGGAACATTCAGTACTTC
TRBV5-6	.	TRBJ2-2	.	CASSPRRDTGELFF	TGTGCCAGCAGCCCCCGACGGGACACCGGGGAGCTGTTTTTT
TRBV7-3	.	TRBJ2-3	TRBD2	CASRRGREGITDTQYF	TGTGCCAGCCGGAGGGGGCGGGAGGGCATTACAGATACGCAGTATTTT
TRBV11-3	once	TRBJ2-3	.	CASSLGGGRDTQYF	TGTGCCAGCAGCTTAGGGGGGGGCCGAGATACGCAGTATTTT
TRBV4-1	many	TRBJ2-1	TRBD2	CASSQDLMAGGLYNEQFF	TGCGCCAGCAGCCAAGATCTGATGGCGGGAGGCCTCTACAATGAGCAGTTCTTC
TRBV2	.	TRBJ2-1	TRBD2	CASNYIAGGPNEQFF	TGTGCCAGCAACTATATAGCGGGAGGGCCGAATGAGCAGTTCTTC
TRBV6-2/TRBV6-3	.	TRBJ1-2	TRBD1	CASSYSRDSPWANYGYTF	TGTGCCAGCAGTTACTCGCGGGACAGCCCCTGGGCTAACTATGGCTACACCTTC
TRBV5-1	.	TRBJ2-7	.	CASTTSQGYEQYF	TGCGCCAGCACCACCAGCCAGGGCTACGAGCAGTACTTC
TRBV11-3	.	TRBJ1-5	TRBD1	CASSLTGEFGQPQHF	TGTGCCAGCAGCTTGACAGGGGAGTTTGGTCAGCCCCAGCATTTT
TRBV5-4	.	TRBJ1-2	TRBD1	CASSSGQAYGYTF	TGTGCCAGCAGCTCGGGACAGGCCTATGGCTACACCTTC
TRBV28	.	TRBJ1-5	.	CASSAGVNQPQHF	TGTGCCAGCAGTGCAGGGGTGAATCAGCCCCAGCATTTT
TRBV29-1	.	TRBJ2-1	.	CSVEAPVARNEQFF	TGCAGCGTTGAGGCCCCCGTGGCTCGCAATGAGCAGTTCTTC
TRBV18	.	TRBJ1-2	.	CASSATSPTNYGYTF	TGTGCCAGCTCAGCCACCTCACCTACTAACTATGGCTACACCTTC
TRBV6-4	.	TRBJ1-2	.	CASSPQGNYGYTF	TGTGCCAGCTCTCCCCAGGGGAACTATGGCTACACCTTC
TRBV2	.	TRBJ1-5	TRBD1	CASSDDRGQPQHF	TGTGCCAGCAGCGACGACAGGGGTCAGCCCCAGCATTTT
TRBV11-2	.	TRBJ1-1	TRBD1	CASSLVGWTGGASNTEAFF	TGTGCCAGCAGCTTAGTGGGGTGGACAGGGGGCGCTTCGAACACTGAAGCTTTCTTT
TRBV5-6	.	TRBJ1-2	.	CASSLAGSGFGYTF	TGTGCCAGCAGCTTGGCCGGATCCGGGTTTGGCTACACCTTC
TRBV7-9	.	TRBJ2-2	.	CASSLGGLGTGELFF	TGTGCCAGCAGCTTGGGGGGGCTTGGCACCGGGGAGCTGTTTTTT
TRBV5-8	few	TRBJ2-7	.	CASPARGLDEQYF	TGTGCCAGCCCGGCGCGGGGCCTGGACGAGCAGTACTTC
TRBV2	.	TRBJ2-1	.	CASSENLGREQFF	TGTGCCAGCAGTGAAAACCTAGGGAGGGAGCAGTTCTTC